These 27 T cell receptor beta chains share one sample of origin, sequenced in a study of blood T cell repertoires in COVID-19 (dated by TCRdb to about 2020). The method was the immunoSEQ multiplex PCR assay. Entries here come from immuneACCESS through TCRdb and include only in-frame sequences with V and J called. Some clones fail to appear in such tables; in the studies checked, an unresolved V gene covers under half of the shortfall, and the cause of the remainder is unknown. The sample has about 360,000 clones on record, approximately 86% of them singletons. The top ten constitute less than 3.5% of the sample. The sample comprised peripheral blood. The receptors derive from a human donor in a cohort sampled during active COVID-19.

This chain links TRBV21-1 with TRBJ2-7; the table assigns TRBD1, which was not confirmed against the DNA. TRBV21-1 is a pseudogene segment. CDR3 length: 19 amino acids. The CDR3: CASSKLIVPGTGKTHEQYF. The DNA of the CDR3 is TGTGCCAGCAGCAAACTAATAGTACCCGGGACAGGGAAGACCCACGAGCAGTACTTC.

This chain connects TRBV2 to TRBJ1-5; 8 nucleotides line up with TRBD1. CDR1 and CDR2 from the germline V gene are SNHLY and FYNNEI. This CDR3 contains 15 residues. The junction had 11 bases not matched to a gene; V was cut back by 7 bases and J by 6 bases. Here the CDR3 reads CASTPLRGRGQPQHF. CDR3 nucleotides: TGTGCCAGCACACCCCTCAGGGGGCGAGGTCAGCCCCAGCATTTT. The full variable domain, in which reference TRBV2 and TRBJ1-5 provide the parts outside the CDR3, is EPEVTQTPSHQVTQMGQEVILRCVPISNHLYFYWYRQILGQKVEFLVSFYNNEISEKSEIFDDQFSVERPDGSNFTLKIRSTKLEDSAMYFCASTPLRGRGQPQHFGDGTRLSIL.

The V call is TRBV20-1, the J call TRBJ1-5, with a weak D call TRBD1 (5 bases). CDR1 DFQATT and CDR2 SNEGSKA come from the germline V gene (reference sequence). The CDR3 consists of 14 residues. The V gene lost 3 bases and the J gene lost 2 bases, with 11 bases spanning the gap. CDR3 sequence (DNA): TGCAGTGCTAGTCGACAGCGTGGCAATCAGCCCCAGCATTTT. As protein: CSASRQRGNQPQHF.

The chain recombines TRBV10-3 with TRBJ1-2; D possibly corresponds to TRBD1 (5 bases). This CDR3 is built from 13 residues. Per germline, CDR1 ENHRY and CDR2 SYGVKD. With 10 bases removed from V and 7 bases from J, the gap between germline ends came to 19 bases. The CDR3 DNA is TGTGCCACCGGGACTGCCTCGTCGGGTGGCTACACCTTC. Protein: CATGTASSGGYTF.

CDR3 DNA: TGTGCCAGCAGCTACCGGTCAGGGGGCCTTTCACCCCTCCACTTT. Protein: CASSYRSGGLSPLHF. This chain connects TRBV7-2 to TRBJ1-6, with 8 bases fitting TRBD1. CDR1 and CDR2 (germline): SGHTA, FQGNSA. With 4 bases clipped from V and 9 bases from J, the junction kept 8 bases outside the gene matches. This CDR3 has 15 amino acids.

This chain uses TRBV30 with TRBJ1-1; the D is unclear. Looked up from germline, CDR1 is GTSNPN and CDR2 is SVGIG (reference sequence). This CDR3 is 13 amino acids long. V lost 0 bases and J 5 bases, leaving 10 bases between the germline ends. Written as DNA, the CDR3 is TGTGCCTGGAGTGTATTCGGGGTTACTGAAGCTTTCTTT. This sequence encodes CAWSVFGVTEAFF. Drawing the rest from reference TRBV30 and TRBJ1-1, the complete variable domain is SQTIHQWPATLVQPVGSPLSLECTVEGTSNPNLYWYRQAAGRGLQLLFYSVGIGQISSEVPQNLSASRPQDRQFILSSKKLLLSDSGFYLCAWSVFGVTEAFFGQGTRLTVV.

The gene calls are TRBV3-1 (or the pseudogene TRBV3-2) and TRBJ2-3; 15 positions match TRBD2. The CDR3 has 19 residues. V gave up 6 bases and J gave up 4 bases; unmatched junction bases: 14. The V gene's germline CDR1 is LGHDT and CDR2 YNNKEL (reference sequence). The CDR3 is CASSPLGTSGGRGADTQYF. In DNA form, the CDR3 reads TGTGCCAGCAGTCCCCTAGGGACTAGCGGGGGGCGGGGCGCAGATACGCAGTATTTT.

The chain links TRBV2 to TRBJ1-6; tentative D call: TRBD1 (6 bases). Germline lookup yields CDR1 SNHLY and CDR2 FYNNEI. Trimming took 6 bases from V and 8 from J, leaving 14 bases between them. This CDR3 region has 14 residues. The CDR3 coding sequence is TGTGCCAGCAGGCCTCGGGGGGCTGATTCACCCCTCCACTTT. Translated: CASRPRGADSPLHF.

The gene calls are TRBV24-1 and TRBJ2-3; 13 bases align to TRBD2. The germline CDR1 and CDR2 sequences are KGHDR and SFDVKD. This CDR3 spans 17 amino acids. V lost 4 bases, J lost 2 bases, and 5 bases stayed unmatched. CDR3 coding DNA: TGTGCCACCAGTGACCCCGGGACTAGCGGGGCCACAGATACGCAGTATTTT. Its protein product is CATSDPGTSGATDTQYF.

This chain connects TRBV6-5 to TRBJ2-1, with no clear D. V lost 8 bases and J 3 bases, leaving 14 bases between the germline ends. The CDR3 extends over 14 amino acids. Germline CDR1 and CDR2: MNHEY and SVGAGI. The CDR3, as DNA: TGTGCCAGCCTCCCGGTCGCCGACTACAATGAGCAGTTCTTC. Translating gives CASLPVADYNEQFF.

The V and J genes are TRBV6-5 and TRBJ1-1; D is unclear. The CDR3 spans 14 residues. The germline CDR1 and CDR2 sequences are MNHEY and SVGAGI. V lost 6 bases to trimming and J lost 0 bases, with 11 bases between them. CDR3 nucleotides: TGTGCCAGCAGATTGGCTGCCGTGAACACTGAAGCTTTCTTT. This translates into CASRLAAVNTEAFF.

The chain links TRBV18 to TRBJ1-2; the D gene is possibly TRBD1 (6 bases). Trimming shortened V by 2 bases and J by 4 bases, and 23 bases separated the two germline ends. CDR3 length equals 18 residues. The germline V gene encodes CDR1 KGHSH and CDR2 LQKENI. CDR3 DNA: TGTGCCAGCTCACCATTCAGGGGTATCCCTGGGGACCTCTATGGCTACACCTTC. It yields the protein CASSPFRGIPGDLYGYTF.

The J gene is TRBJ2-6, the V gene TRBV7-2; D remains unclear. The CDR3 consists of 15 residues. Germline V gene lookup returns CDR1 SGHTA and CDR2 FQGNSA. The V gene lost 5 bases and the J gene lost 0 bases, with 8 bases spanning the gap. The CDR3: CASSATASGANVLTF. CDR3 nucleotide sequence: TGTGCCAGCAGCGCAACAGCCTCTGGGGCCAACGTCCTGACTTTC.

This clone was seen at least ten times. The CDR3 nucleotides read TGTGCCAGCAGCGTAGGCAGCGGGGGGTATAATTCACCCCTCCACTTT. It specifies CASSVGSGGYNSPLHF. The rearrangement links TRBV9 to TRBJ1-6, with D possibly TRBD1 on 5 matching bases. This CDR3 is 16 amino acids long. Germline V gene data show CDR1 as SGDLS and CDR2 as YYNGEE. Trimming shortened V by 0 bases and J by 4 bases, and 11 bases separated the two germline ends.

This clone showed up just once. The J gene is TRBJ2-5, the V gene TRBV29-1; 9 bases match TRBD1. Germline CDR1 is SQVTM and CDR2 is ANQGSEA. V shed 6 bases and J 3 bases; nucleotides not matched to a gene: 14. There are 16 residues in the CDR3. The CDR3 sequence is CSVNPGQGRGEETQYF. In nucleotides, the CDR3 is TGCAGCGTGAATCCGGGACAGGGACGAGGCGAAGAGACCCAGTACTTC.

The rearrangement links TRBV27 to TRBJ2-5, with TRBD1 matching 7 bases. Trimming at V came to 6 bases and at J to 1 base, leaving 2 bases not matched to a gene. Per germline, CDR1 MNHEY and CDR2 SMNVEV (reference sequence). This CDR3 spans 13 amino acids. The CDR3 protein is CASRGTAQETQYF. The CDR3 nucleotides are TGTGCCAGCAGGGGGACAGCCCAAGAGACCCAGTACTTC.

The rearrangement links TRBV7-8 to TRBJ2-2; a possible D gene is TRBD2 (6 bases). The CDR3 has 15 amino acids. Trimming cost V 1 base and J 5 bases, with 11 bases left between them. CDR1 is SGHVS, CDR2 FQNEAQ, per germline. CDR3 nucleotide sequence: TGTGCCAGCAGCTTAGGAGGGAGCGGGACCGGGGAGCTGTTTTTT. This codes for CASSLGGSGTGELFF. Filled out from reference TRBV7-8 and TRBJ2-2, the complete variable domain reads GAGVSQSPRYKVAKRGQDVALRCDPISGHVSLFWYQQALGQGPEFLTYFQNEAQLDKSGLPSDRFFAERPEGSVSTLKIQRTQQEDSAVYLCASSLGGSGTGELFFGEGSRLTVL.

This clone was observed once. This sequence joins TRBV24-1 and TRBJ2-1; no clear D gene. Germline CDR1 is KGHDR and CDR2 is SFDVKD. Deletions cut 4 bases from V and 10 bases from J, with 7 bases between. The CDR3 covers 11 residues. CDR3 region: CATSDLREQFF. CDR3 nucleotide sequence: TGTGCCACCAGTGACCTCAGAGAGCAGTTCTTC.

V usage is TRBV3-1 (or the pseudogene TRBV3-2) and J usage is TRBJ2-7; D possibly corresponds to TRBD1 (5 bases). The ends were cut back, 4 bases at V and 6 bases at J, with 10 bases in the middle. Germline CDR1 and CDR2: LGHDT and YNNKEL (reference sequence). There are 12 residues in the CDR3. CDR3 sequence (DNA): TGTGCCAGCAGCCTCAGGGTTGGCGAGCAGTACTTC. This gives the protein CASSLRVGEQYF.

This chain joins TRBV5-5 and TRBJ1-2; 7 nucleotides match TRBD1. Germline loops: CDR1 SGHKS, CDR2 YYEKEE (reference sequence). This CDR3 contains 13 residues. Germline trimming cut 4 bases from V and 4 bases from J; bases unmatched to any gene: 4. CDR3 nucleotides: TGTGCCAGCAGCCTCCGGGACAGCTATGGCTACACCTTC. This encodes CASSLRDSYGYTF.

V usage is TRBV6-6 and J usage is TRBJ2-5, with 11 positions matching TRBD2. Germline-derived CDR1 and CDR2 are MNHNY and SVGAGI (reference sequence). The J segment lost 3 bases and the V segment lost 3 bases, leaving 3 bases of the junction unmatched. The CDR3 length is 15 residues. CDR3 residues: CASSYSGGGEETQYF. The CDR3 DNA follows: TGTGCCAGCAGTTATAGCGGGGGGGGTGAAGAGACCCAGTACTTC.

CDR3 coding DNA: TGTGCCAGCAGCTCACAGGGGGCCGCTGAAAAACTGTTTTTT. It specifies CASSSQGAAEKLFF. V and J are TRBV7-9 and TRBJ1-4, with 9 bases matching TRBD1. Trimming took 4 bases from V and 7 from J; bases not matched to a gene: 4. Germline V gene sequence: CDR1 SEHNR, CDR2 FQNEAQ (reference sequence). CDR3 length: 14 amino acids. Filled out from reference TRBV7-9 and TRBJ1-4, the complete variable domain reads DTGVSQNPRHKITKRGQNVTFRCDPISEHNRLYWYRQTLGQGPEFLTYFQNEAQLEKSRLLSDRFSAERPKGSFSTLEIQRTEQGDSAMYLCASSSQGAAEKLFFGSGTQLSVL.

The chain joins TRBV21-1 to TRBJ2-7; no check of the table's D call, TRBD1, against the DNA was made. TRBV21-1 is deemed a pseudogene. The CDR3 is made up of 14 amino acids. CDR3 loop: CASSSRDRDYEQYF. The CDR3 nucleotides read TGTGCCAGCAGCAGCCGGGACAGAGACTACGAGCAGTACTTC.

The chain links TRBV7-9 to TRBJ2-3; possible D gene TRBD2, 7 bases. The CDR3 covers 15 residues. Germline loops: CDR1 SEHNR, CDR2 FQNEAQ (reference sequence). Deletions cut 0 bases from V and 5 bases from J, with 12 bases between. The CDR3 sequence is CASSLAHREGDTQYF. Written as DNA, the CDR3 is TGTGCCAGCAGCTTAGCTCACAGGGAGGGAGATACGCAGTATTTT.

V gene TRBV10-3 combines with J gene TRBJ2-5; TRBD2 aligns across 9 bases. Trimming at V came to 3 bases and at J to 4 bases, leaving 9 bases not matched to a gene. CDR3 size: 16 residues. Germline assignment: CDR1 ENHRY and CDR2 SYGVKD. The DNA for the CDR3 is TGTGCCATCAGTGAAAAGATAGCGGGAGAGGCAGAGACCCAGTACTTC. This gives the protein CAISEKIAGEAETQYF.

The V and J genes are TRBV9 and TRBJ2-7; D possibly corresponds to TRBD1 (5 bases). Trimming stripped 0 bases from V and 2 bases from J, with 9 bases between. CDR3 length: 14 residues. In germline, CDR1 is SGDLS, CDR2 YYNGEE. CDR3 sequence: CASSVEEQAYEQYF. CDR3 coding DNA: TGTGCCAGCAGCGTAGAGGAACAGGCCTACGAGCAGTACTTC.

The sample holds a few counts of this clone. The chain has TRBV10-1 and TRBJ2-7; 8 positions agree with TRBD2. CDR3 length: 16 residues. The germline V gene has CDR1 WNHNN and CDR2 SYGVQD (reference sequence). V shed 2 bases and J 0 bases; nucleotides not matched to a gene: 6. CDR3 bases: TGCGCCAGCAGTGAGGTGGCTCTAGCGGGCTCCTACGAGCAGTACTTC. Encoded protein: CASSEVALAGSYEQYF.